This T cell receptor beta chain came from a study of Ad26.COV2.S vaccination and SARS-CoV-2 variants (dated by TCRdb to about 2021). As for the study more broadly: Donors in the vaccine arm were drawn from COV1001, a phase I-IIa trial of Ad26.COV2.S in healthy adults that was multicentre, randomized, double-blind and placebo-controlled. Ad26.COV2.S was given intramuscularly at 5x10^10 or 1x10^11 viral particles, as a single shot or as two shots 56 days apart. TCRbeta repertoire sequencing served as the tool for gauging how specific and how broad the SARS-CoV-2-reactive T cell receptors were following Ad26.COV2.S vaccination. The TCR-sequenced set comprised around 30 samples: some 20 Ad26.COV2.S vaccine recipients, 5 placebo recipients and 8 SARS-CoV-2 convalescent individuals. Trial participants were randomized into five groups of five, in which low-dose or high-dose Ad26.COV2.S was given once or twice, or placebo was given on both occasions. Blinding of investigators to trial group allocation was maintained during experiments and outcome assessment.

Paper-wide results and their limitations: Vaccine and placebo recipients had similar non-spike TCR breadth, a finding consistent with the vaccine containing only spike. The study was not powered to compare responses between vaccine doses or regimens. Compared with placebo recipients, Ad26.COV2.S recipients showed higher spike-specific TCR breadth (P = 0.0014). After vaccination, spike-specific CD8+ and CD4+ T cell responses were reported to show substantial breadth. According to the authors, total T cell responses may have been underestimated by the TCR breadth and depth analyses.

TCRbeta CDR3 regions were sequenced with the immunoSEQ Assay. After extraction, genomic DNA underwent amplification by bias-controlled multiplex PCR, followed by high-throughput sequencing. The authors' pipeline ran thus. To quantify the absolute abundance of every unique TCRbeta CDR3 region, sequences were collapsed and filtered. T cell fraction was estimated by normalizing TCRbeta template counts to usable DNA, with usable DNA measured through amplification of reference genes found in all nucleated cells. Repertoire TCRs were annotated as SARS-CoV-2-specific by exact matching of V gene, CDR3 amino acid sequence and J gene to a known reactive TCR set. The reference SARS-CoV-2 TCR set came from MIRA and was filtered for enrichment in COVID-19-positive ImmuneCODE repertoires, removing public or cross-reactive TCRs. Based on the MIRA antigens, annotated TCRs were further analysed at the level of specific ORF or position within ORF. Depth was the summed frequency of annotated unique rearrangements, while breadth was defined as annotated unique rearrangements over total unique productive rearrangements. TCR breadth was compared between groups using two-sided Wilcoxon rank-sum tests. TCRdb stores this immuneACCESS table with in-frame sequences only. Part of the clones is absent; in the studies checked, under half of the shortfall reflects unresolved V genes, and no reason is known for the rest. D and trimming come from the DNA, and the V and J calls and clone size come from that table. The sample data list about 240,000 clones, and roughly 88% of these were observed just once. The top ten constitute around a tenth of the sample.

According to the study, the label for this sample's treatment or condition signals: roughly 19 received Ad26.COV2.S at low or high dose, single or two shots; five or six received placebo; per-sample allocation not given. Repertoires of vaccine and placebo recipients were sequenced from samples collected on day 63 after the first injection. Cohort 1b enrolled fewer than 30 adults aged 18-55 years at a single site in Boston, USA, between 29 July and 7 August 2020. Ad26.COV2.S was a replication-incompetent adenovirus type 26 vector expressing a prefusion-stabilized SARS-CoV-2 spike protein from the original Wuhan strain. The CDR3, from cysteine to phenylalanine, totals 19 residues. The sequence is cut down to CDR3 DNA, 57 bases in frame from base 1. The junction shows trimming of 3 bases on V and 4 bases on J, and the gene matches do not reach 16 bases of it. Sequences SGHAT (CDR1) and FQNNGV (CDR2) are obtained from the germline V gene.

A single count supports this clone. No antigen is known for it. No per-base quality is available; no much larger clone lies one base away. This receptor chain uses TRBV11-2 and TRBJ2-5; 11 central nucleotides agree with TRBD2. This specimen consisted of peripheral blood, obtained in a trial of Ad26.COV2.S vaccine versus placebo. The TCR comes from a person between 18 and 60 years old who received the Ad26.COV2.S COVID-19 vaccine or a placebo. The CDR3 protein is CASSFPGVLAGGPRETQYF. The nucleotide sequence is TGTGCCAGCAGCTTTCCCGGCGTATTAGCGGGAGGGCCGCGAGAGACCCAGTACTTC.